This T cell receptor beta chain originates from a study of cytotoxic CD8 clonotypes in ibrutinib-treated CLL. Study in general: Once treatment had gone on for a median of 12 months, range 6 to 36, response samples were drawn.

The CDR3 is 15 amino acids. V dropped 2 bases and J dropped 4 bases, with 11 bases sitting between them. The germline V gene encodes CDR1 LNHDA and CDR2 SQIVND (reference sequence). Points on this clone: Its antigen is unknown.

Overall study findings and caveats: Age-matched healthy donor levels were exceeded by baseline clonality, which tracked circulating CD8+ T-cell counts.

TCRdb keeps only in-frame clones here, not all; method: immunoSEQ multiplex PCR. The sample consists of 120,000 to 150,000 clones, approximately 80% of them appearing once. The receptor was derived from a human donor with chronic lymphocytic leukemia. The source material was PBMCs, sampled after 12 months of ibrutinib treatment. The chain recombines TRBV19 with TRBJ2-2; D is perhaps TRBD1 (5 bases). The CDR3 region has the DNA TGTGCCAGTAGTATATTCCCAGGGCCCACCGGGGAGCTGTTTTTT. This gives the protein CASSIFPGPTGELFF.